These T cell receptor beta chains were read from a single sample in a study of blood T cell repertoires in COVID-19. Generated by immunoSEQ multiplex PCR, the TCRdb table keeps only in-frame clones and is missing some. Of about 130,000 clones detected, 75% to 90% appear once; the ten largest clones hold approximately 2.3%. Sequenced input: PBMCs or T cells enriched from blood (not recorded which). Every receptor here comes from a woman aged 50 to 60 who had recovered from COVID-19. CDR3s include the opening cysteine and the closing phenylalanine or tryptophan. Fields, in order: clone size, J gene, V gene, CDR3 protein. Some rows mark clone size as missing; the rest say once, few, many or name a class of expanded clone.

abundance: .; j_gene: TRBJ2-5; v_gene: TRBV7-4; CDR3aa: CASSSTRETQYF
abundance: .; j_gene: TRBJ2-1; v_gene: TRBV14; CDR3aa: CASSPTGFNEQFF
abundance: once; j_gene: TRBJ2-5; v_gene: TRBV3-1/TRBV3-2; CDR3aa: CASSQANRERETQYF
abundance: .; j_gene: TRBJ2-3; v_gene: TRBV4-1; CDR3aa: CASSQGHRDGGDTQYF
abundance: .; j_gene: TRBJ1-1; v_gene: TRBV19; CDR3aa: CASMPLGGLGTEAFF
abundance: .; j_gene: TRBJ2-5; v_gene: TRBV7-9; CDR3aa: CASSFGGGRQETQYF
abundance: .; j_gene: TRBJ2-3; v_gene: TRBV7-8; CDR3aa: CASSLEAGERDTQYF
abundance: few; j_gene: TRBJ1-3; v_gene: TRBV5-4; CDR3aa: CASSSRRLNTIYF
abundance: .; j_gene: TRBJ1-1; v_gene: TRBV2; CDR3aa: CASIRENTEAFF
abundance: .; j_gene: TRBJ1-5; v_gene: TRBV30; CDR3aa: CAWSGGGNQPQHF
abundance: few; j_gene: TRBJ1-3; v_gene: TRBV7-2; CDR3aa: CASSRDTLVSGNTIYF
abundance: once; j_gene: TRBJ1-1; v_gene: TRBV29-1; CDR3aa: CSVFPRVNTEAFF
abundance: .; j_gene: TRBJ2-5; v_gene: TRBV7-9; CDR3aa: CASSLSAGSYRQETQYF
abundance: .; j_gene: TRBJ2-5; v_gene: TRBV18; CDR3aa: CASSPGVQETQYF
abundance: .; j_gene: TRBJ1-1; v_gene: TRBV11-3; CDR3aa: CASSPRTGGLFEAFF
abundance: .; j_gene: TRBJ1-4; v_gene: TRBV5-4; CDR3aa: CASRQSTTNEKLFF
abundance: .; j_gene: TRBJ2-2; v_gene: TRBV5-1; CDR3aa: CASSLEGTGAGELFF
abundance: .; j_gene: TRBJ1-3; v_gene: TRBV5-8; CDR3aa: CASSLGARTGAGNTIYF
abundance: few; j_gene: TRBJ2-7; v_gene: TRBV10-1; CDR3aa: CASSEGTGAEQYF
abundance: .; j_gene: TRBJ2-3; v_gene: TRBV5-5; CDR3aa: CASSLAPGADTQYF
abundance: few; j_gene: TRBJ2-1; v_gene: TRBV2; CDR3aa: CASSGQGVYNEQFF
abundance: .; j_gene: TRBJ2-7; v_gene: TRBV5-8; CDR3aa: CASSITGVGGEQYF
abundance: .; j_gene: TRBJ1-5; v_gene: TRBV3-1/TRBV3-2; CDR3aa: CASSQGGQTIQPQHF
abundance: .; j_gene: TRBJ2-1; v_gene: TRBV6-5; CDR3aa: CASSWTSDWNEQFF
abundance: .; j_gene: TRBJ2-7; v_gene: TRBV5-8; CDR3aa: CASSLGSSYEQYF
abundance: once; j_gene: TRBJ1-1; v_gene: TRBV7-9; CDR3aa: CASTRQAYTEAFF
abundance: .; j_gene: TRBJ1-5; v_gene: TRBV18; CDR3aa: CASSPPNKAGDSNQPQHF
abundance: .; j_gene: TRBJ2-7; v_gene: TRBV6-5; CDR3aa: CASSYLDRGREQYF
abundance: .; j_gene: TRBJ1-5; v_gene: TRBV29-1; CDR3aa: CSVALQGGINQPQHF
abundance: .; j_gene: TRBJ2-2; v_gene: TRBV5-1; CDR3aa: CASSLGDRSDTGELFF
abundance: once; j_gene: TRBJ2-1; v_gene: TRBV7-9; CDR3aa: CASSLAQARYNEQFF
abundance: .; j_gene: TRBJ2-2; v_gene: TRBV30; CDR3aa: CAWSQDSTGELFF
abundance: .; j_gene: TRBJ2-2; v_gene: TRBV7-2; CDR3aa: CASSSGLAINTGELFF
abundance: .; j_gene: TRBJ2-3; v_gene: TRBV5-1; CDR3aa: CASSFITIGDYSTDTQYF
abundance: once; j_gene: TRBJ1-1; v_gene: TRBV18; CDR3aa: CASSPQFRDYTEAFF
abundance: .; j_gene: TRBJ1-6; v_gene: TRBV5-4; CDR3aa: CASSLSAGGWDSPLHF
abundance: .; j_gene: TRBJ2-5; v_gene: TRBV18; CDR3aa: CASSPPRDRWRETQYF
abundance: .; j_gene: TRBJ1-2; v_gene: TRBV9; CDR3aa: CASSVDGDRNYGYTF
abundance: once; j_gene: TRBJ1-1; v_gene: TRBV25-1; CDR3aa: CASSQTGKNTEAFF
abundance: .; j_gene: TRBJ2-5; v_gene: TRBV4-2; CDR3aa: CASSPSGGADSETQYF
abundance: .; j_gene: TRBJ2-3; v_gene: TRBV18; CDR3aa: CASSAGLDTQYF
abundance: .; j_gene: TRBJ2-6; v_gene: TRBV6-1; CDR3aa: CASSELSTGRSGANVLTF
abundance: once; j_gene: TRBJ2-3; v_gene: TRBV10-2; CDR3aa: CASNPIAGGLDTQYF
abundance: once; j_gene: TRBJ2-3; v_gene: TRBV7-2; CDR3aa: CASSFRTSADTQYF
abundance: once; j_gene: TRBJ2-1; v_gene: TRBV20-1; CDR3aa: CSASAARAGGYNEQFF
abundance: .; j_gene: TRBJ2-7; v_gene: TRBV19; CDR3aa: CASSNRAADEQYF
abundance: .; j_gene: TRBJ1-1; v_gene: TRBV30; CDR3aa: CAWSVPWGMNTEAFF
abundance: .; j_gene: TRBJ2-7; v_gene: TRBV5-6; CDR3aa: CASSYTGDEQYF
abundance: .; j_gene: TRBJ2-3; v_gene: TRBV24-1; CDR3aa: CATSDSRTGSSTDTQYF